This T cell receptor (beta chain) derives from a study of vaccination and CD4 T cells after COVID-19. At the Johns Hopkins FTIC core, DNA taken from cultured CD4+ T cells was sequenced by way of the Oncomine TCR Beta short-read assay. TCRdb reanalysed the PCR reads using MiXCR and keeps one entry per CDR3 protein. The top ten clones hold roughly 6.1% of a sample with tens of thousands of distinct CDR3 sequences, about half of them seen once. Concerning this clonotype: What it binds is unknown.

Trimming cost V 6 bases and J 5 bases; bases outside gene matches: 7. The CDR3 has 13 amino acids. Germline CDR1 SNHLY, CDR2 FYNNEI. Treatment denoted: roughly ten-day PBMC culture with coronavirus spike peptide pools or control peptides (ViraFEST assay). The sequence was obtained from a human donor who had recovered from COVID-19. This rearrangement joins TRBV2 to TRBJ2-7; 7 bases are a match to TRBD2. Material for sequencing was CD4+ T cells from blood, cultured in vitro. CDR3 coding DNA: TGTGCCAGCAGGAGGGAGGGCGGCCACGAGCAGTACTTC. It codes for CASRREGGHEQYF.